The clone carrying this T cell receptor (beta chain) occurred once. Every immunoSEQ plate was one replicate of a subset's evenly spread DNA. Sorted-subset replicate PCR reactions were performed with around 210 ng DNA, corresponding to roughly 30,000 T cell genomes. Sequencing was performed with immunoSEQ multiplex PCR; in TCRdb, only in-frame clones are kept and a portion is missing. The sample holds around 2.5 million clones, approximately 94% seen once. These data originate in a study of shared clonotypes between healthy human individuals. Study background: The donors, two women and a few men, were aged 18 to 49.

Germline V gene lookup returns CDR1 LNHDA and CDR2 SQIVND (reference sequence). This CDR3 has 14 amino acids. The J segment lost 7 bases and the V segment lost 4 bases, leaving 4 bases of the junction unmatched. Sequenced material: naive CD4+ T cells from PBMCs. The sample's subset: CD45RA+ positively selected. The chain carries TRBV19 and TRBJ1-4, with TRBD1 matching over 9 bases. This TCR was sampled from a man aged 18 to 29 in good health. Some clones in this sample may be carry-over from other donors' samples. CDR3 DNA sequence: TGTGCCAGTAGTACCACAGGGGGCCGTGAAAAACTGTTTTTT. This codes for CASSTTGGREKLFF.